Sequencing of this TCR beta chain was carried out in a study of patients and donors after allogeneic stem cell transplantation. Germline values: CDR1 SQVTM, CDR2 ANQGSEA. The CDR3 loop spans 14 amino acids. Germline trimming cut 2 bases from V and 9 bases from J; bases unmatched to any gene: 9. TCRdb itself ran the RT-PCR reads through MiXCR, one entry per CDR3 protein. The data show more than 850,000 distinct CDR3 sequences, roughly 18% seen once. The chain has TRBV29-1 and TRBJ2-1, with 8 nucleotides matching TRBD2. Sequencing was done on a sample of blood, either unsorted or a sorted T cell fraction (not recorded which). This TCR came from a human donor who was either an allogeneic HSCT recipient or a stem cell or donor lymphocyte infusion donor (not recorded which). It is not recorded whose cells these are; they may come from a transplant donor. The CDR3 DNA sequence: TGCAGCGTTGAAATTCTAGCGGGCCTCAGTGAGCAGTTCTTC. This gives the protein CSVEILAGLSEQFF.